This TCR beta chain was recorded in a study of shared clonotypes between healthy human individuals. Germline CDR1 is GTSNPN and CDR2 is SVGIG (reference sequence). The CDR3 sequence is 13 residues long. Trimming stripped 1 base from V and 8 bases from J, with 12 bases between. The assay was immunoSEQ multiplex PCR, and TCRdb's table has in-frame clones only and misses some. Among over 2 million clones listed, roughly 94% were seen once. The specimen sequenced was naive CD4+ T cells sorted from blood. The subset denotes: CD45RA+ positively selected. This TCR was sampled from a young man in good health. The chain combines TRBV30 with TRBJ1-5, with D unclear. The CDR3 protein is CAWSGQQVKPQHF. Here the CDR3 DNA reads TGTGCCTGGAGTGGGCAGCAAGTGAAGCCCCAGCATTTT.